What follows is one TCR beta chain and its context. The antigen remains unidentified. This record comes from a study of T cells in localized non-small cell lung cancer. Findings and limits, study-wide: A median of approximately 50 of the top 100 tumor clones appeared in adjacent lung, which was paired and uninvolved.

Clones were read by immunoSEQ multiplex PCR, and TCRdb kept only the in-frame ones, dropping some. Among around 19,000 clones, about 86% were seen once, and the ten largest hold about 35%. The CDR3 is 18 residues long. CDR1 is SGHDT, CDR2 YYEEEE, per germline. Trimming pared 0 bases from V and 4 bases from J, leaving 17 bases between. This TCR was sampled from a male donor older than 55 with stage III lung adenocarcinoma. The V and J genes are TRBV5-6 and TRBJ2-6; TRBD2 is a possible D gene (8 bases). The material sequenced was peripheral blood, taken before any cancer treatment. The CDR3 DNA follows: TGTGCCAGCAGCTTGGGCGGAACGGGAGGGGGCGGGGCCAACGTCCTGACTTTC. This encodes CASSLGGTGGGGANVLTF.